This T cell receptor beta chain appears in the sequencing data of a study of T cell responses to AZD1222 COVID-19 vaccine. Regarding the study as a whole: Clonal diversity was possibly underestimated, and the donors were mostly white British, with more females.

The method was immunoSEQ multiplex PCR; TCRdb's version includes in-frame clones alone and lacks a portion of them. The sample includes about 68,000 clones, about three quarters of them seen just once. A remark on this clone: Its target is unknown.

The CDR3 is 14 amino acids. CDR1 SNHLY and CDR2 FYNNEI come from the germline V gene. Trimming took off 6 bases at V and 1 base at J, with 12 bases between the two ends. The receptor was isolated from an adult in good health. Sequences were derived from peripheral blood, sampled on day 0 of AZD1222 vaccination. The rearrangement uses TRBV2 and TRBJ1-2; no clear D. CDR3 bases: TGTGCCAGCAGGAGAGTTAGTAGTAACTATGGCTACACCTTC. As protein: CASRRVSSNYGYTF. The full variable domain, its missing parts supplied by reference TRBV2 and TRBJ1-2, is EPEVTQTPSHQVTQMGQEVILRCVPISNHLYFYWYRQILGQKVEFLVSFYNNEISEKSEIFDDQFSVERPDGSNFTLKIRSTKLEDSAMYFCASRRVSSNYGYTFGSGTRLTVV.